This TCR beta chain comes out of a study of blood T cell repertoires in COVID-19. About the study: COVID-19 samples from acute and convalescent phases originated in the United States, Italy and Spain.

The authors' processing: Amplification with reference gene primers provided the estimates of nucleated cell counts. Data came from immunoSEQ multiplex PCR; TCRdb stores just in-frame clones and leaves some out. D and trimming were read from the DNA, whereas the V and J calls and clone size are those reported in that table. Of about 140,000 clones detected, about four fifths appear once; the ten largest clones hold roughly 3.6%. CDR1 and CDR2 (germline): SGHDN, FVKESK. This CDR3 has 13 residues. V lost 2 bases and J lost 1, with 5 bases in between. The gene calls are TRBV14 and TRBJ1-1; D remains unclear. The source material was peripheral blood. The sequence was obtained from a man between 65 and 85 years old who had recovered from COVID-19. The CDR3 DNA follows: TGTGCCAGCAGCCAATTAGAGAACACTGAAGCTTTCTTT. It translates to CASSQLENTEAFF.